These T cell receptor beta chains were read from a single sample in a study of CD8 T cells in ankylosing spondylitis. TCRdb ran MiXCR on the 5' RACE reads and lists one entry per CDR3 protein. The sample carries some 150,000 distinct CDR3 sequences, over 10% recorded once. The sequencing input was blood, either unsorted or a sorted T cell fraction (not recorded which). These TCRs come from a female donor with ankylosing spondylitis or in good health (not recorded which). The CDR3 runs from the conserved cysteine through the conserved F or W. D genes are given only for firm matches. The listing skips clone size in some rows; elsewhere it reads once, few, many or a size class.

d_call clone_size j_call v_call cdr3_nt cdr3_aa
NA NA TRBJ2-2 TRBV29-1 TGCAGCGTTCCCGTAGGGTACGGGGAGCTGTTTTTT CSVPVGYGELFF
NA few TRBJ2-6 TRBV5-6 TGTGCCAGCAGCCGACAGCTCAGCATCCCTGGGGCCAACGTCCTGACTTTC CASSRQLSIPGANVLTF
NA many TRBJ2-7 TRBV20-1 TGCAGTGCTAGGAGGTCGGGGACCCCGGGGCTTCTCGAGCAGTACTTC CSARRSGTPGLLEQYF
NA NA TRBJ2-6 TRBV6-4 TGTGCCAGCTCCAGCGTCTCTGGGGCCAACGTCCTGACTTTC CASSSVSGANVLTF
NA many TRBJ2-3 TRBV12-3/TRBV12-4 TGTGCCAGCAGTCCCCTGCCGGTCACAGATACGCAGTATTTT CASSPLPVTDTQYF
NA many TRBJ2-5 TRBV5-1 TGCGCCAGCAGCTTGGCCCTTCAAGAGACCCAGTACTTC CASSLALQETQYF
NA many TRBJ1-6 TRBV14 TGTGCCAGCAGCCACACAGGGCAGCGGAATTCACCCCTCCACTTT CASSHTGQRNSPLHF
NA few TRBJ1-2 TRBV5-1 TGCGCCAGCAGCGCCGGGACGGGGATCCTCCCAAGGAAGTATGGCTACACCTTC CASSAGTGILPRKYGYTF
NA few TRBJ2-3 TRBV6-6 TGTGCCAGCAGTTACTCGATGCAGGGGCCAGATACGCAGTATTTT CASSYSMQGPDTQYF
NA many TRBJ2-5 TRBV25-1 TGTGCCAGCAGTGATCGACAGCTCCAAGAGACCCAGTACTTC CASSDRQLQETQYF
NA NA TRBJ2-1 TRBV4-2 TGTGCCAGCAGCCATCCTAGCGCATCCTACAATGAGCAGTTCTTC CASSHPSASYNEQFF
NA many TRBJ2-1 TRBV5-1 TGCGCCAGCAGCTTGAGGTTCCGCTACAATGAGCAGTTCTTC CASSLRFRYNEQFF
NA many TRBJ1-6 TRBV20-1 TGCAGTGCTAGAGATCTTCGGGGCTCGCTTTCACCCCTCCACTTT CSARDLRGSLSPLHF
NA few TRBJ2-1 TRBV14 TGTGCCAGCAGCCAAGAGATGGTCTATACCTCGGCAGACTACAATGAGCAGTTCTTC CASSQEMVYTSADYNEQFF
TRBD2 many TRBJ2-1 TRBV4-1 TGCGCCAGCAGCGCCCGCCTAGCGGGGGGATTCAATGAGCAGTTCTTC CASSARLAGGFNEQFF
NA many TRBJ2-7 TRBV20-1 TGCAGTGCTAGTGGCGGACCCCGGATTGAGCAGTACTTC CSASGGPRIEQYF
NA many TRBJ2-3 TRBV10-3 TGTGCCATCAGTGAGTCCCGGGCCCTAGACGGGGCCGGTGGCACAGATACGCAGTATTTT CAISESRALDGAGGTDTQYF
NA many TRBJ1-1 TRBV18 TGTGCCAGCTCCAACATTGTCCCCAGGGCGGACACTGAAGCTTTCTTT CASSNIVPRADTEAFF
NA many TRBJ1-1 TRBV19 TGTGCCAGTAGACTCGCCGACAGGATGTCCACTGAAGCTTTCTTT CASRLADRMSTEAFF
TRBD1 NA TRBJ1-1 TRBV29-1 TGCAGCGCACAGGGGGCTTTAGACACTGAAGCTTTCTTT CSAQGALDTEAFF
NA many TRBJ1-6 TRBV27 TGTGCCAGCAGTTTACAGTTCTATAATTCACCCCTCCACTTT CASSLQFYNSPLHF
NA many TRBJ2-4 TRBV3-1 TGTGCCAGCAGCCAAGATTCCAGACCAAACATTCAGTACTTC CASSQDSRPNIQYF
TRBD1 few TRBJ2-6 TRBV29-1 TGCAGCGTGTCGGGACAGGGCTCTGGGGCCAACGTCCTGACTTTC CSVSGQGSGANVLTF
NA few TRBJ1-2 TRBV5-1 TGCGCCAGCAGCAAAAACCCGACCGGGGGGGGCTATGGCTACACCTTC CASSKNPTGGGYGYTF
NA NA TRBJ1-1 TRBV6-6 TGTGCCAGCAGTTACAGTAGCACTGAAGCTTTCTTT CASSYSSTEAFF
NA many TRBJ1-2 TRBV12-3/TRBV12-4 TGTGCCAGCAGTTTAAGTACTGGCTACACCTTC CASSLSTGYTF
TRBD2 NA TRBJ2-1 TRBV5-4 TGTGCCAGCAGCTTGGATGGGCGGGGGGGCCTTAGGTACAATGAGCAGTTCTTC CASSLDGRGGLRYNEQFF
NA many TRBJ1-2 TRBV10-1 TGCGCCAGCAGTGCCGGGCGGCGGAGCCTCTATGGCTACACCTTC CASSAGRRSLYGYTF
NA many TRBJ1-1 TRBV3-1 TGTGCCAGCAGCCAGGCTGCCATCACTGAAGCTTTCTTT CASSQAAITEAFF
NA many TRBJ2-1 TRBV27 TGTGCCAGCAGTTTTCAGTCGTCTCGCAATGAGCAGTTCTTC CASSFQSSRNEQFF
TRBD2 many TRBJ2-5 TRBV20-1 TGCAGTGCTAGAGGGACTAGCAGGTCGGAGACCCAGTACTTC CSARGTSRSETQYF
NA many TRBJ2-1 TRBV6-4 TGTGCCAGCAGTGAACAGGGACTGGCAAATGAGCAGTTCTTC CASSEQGLANEQFF
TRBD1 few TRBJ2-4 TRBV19 TGTGCCAGTAGGGGACAGTTATCGGGGAAAAACATTCAGTACTTC CASRGQLSGKNIQYF
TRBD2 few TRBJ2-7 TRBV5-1 TGCGCCAGCAGCTTGGCACTAGCGGGGGGTCTCTCCTACGAGCAGTACTTC CASSLALAGGLSYEQYF
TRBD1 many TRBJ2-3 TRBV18 TGTGCCAGCTCACTTGGGACAGGGGGCGCAGATACGCAGTATTTT CASSLGTGGADTQYF
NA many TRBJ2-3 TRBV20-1 TGCAGTGCTAGGAGACTTACAGATACGCAGTATTTT CSARRLTDTQYF
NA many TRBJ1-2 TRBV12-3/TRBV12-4 TGTGCCAGCAGTTCCTCCGGCACCGCTAACTATGGCTACACCTTC CASSSSGTANYGYTF
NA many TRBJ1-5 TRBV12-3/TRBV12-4 TGTGCCAGCAGTCACCGGGCTCAGCCCCAGCATTTT CASSHRAQPQHF
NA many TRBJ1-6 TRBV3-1 TGTGCCAGCAGCCTTATTAATTCACCCCTCCACTTT CASSLINSPLHF
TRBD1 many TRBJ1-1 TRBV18 TGTGCCAGCTCACCTAAGGGGGCGAACACTGAAGCTTTCTTT CASSPKGANTEAFF
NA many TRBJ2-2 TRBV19 TGTGCCAGTACCCTAGGGGGGTCTGGGGAGCTGTTTTTT CASTLGGSGELFF
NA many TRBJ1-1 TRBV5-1 TGCGCCAGCAGGAGACTTGGGGGAGTTACTGAAGCTTTCTTT CASRRLGGVTEAFF
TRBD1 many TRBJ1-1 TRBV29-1 TGCAGCGTTTCTTCAGGGGGCCTCATGAACACTGAAGCTTTCTTT CSVSSGGLMNTEAFF
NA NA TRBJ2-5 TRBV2 TGTGCCAGCAGTGAGGGCCGGGAGACCCAGTACTTC CASSEGRETQYF
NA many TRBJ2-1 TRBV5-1 TGCGCCAGCAGCGGCGACAGAAGCTCCTACAATGAGCAGTTCTTC CASSGDRSSYNEQFF
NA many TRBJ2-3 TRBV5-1 TGCGCCAGCAGCTTGCCCGCTGTGAGCACAGATACGCAGTATTTT CASSLPAVSTDTQYF
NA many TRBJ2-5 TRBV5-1 TGCGCCAGCAGCTTGGAGGTACAGCAAGAGACCCAGTACTTC CASSLEVQQETQYF
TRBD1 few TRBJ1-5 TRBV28 TGTGCCAGCAGTCCGCTGGGACAGGGTGGTCGTCAGCCCCAGCATTTT CASSPLGQGGRQPQHF
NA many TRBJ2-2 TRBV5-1 TGCGCCAGCAGCTTCCATTCCGGGGAGCTGTTTTTT CASSFHSGELFF
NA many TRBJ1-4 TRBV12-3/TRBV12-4 TGTGCCAGCACCCAGGGGCAGACTTTTAATGAAAAACTGTTTTTT CASTQGQTFNEKLFF
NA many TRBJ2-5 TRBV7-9 TGTGCCAGCAGCCCCCAGTTTTGGCGGACGCGAGAGACCCAGTACTTC CASSPQFWRTRETQYF
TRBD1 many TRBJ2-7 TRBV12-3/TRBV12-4 TGTGCCAGCAGAACAGGGGTCGACGAGCAGTACTTC CASRTGVDEQYF
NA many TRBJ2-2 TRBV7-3 TGTGCCAGCAGCTTAAATTCCGGGGGGAACACCGGGGAGCTGTTTTTT CASSLNSGGNTGELFF
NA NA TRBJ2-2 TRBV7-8 TGTGCCAGCAGCCCCTTGGGGGGAGGGAACACCGGGGAGCTGTTTTTT CASSPLGGGNTGELFF
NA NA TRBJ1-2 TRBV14 TGTGCCAGCAGCCAAGATTGGGGGGACTTTGGCCACACCTTC CASSQDWGDFGHTF
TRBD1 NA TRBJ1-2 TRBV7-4 TGTGCCAGCAGCTTTCAGCCGGGACCAGGGGGCGGCTATGGCTACACCTTC CASSFQPGPGGGYGYTF
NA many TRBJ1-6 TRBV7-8 TGTGCCAGCAGCTTCACCTCCTATAATTCACCCCTCCACTTT CASSFTSYNSPLHF
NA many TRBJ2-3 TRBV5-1 TGCGCCAGCAGCTTGGGGTGGGATACGCAGTATTTT CASSLGWDTQYF
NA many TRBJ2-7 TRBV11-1 TGTGCCAGCAGTCCTCGGGGTTACGAGCAGTACTTC CASSPRGYEQYF